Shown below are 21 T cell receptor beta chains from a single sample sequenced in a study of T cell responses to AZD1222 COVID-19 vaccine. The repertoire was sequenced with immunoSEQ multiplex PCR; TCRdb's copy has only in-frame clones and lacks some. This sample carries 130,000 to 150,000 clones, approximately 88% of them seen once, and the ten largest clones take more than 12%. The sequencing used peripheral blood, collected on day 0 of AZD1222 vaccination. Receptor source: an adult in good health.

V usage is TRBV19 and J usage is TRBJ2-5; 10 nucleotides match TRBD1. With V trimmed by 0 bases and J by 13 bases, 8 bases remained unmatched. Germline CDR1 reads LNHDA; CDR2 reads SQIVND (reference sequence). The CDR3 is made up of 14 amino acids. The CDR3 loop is CASSIDGTGVHWYF. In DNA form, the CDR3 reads TGTGCCAGTAGTATAGACGGGACAGGGGTCCACTGGTACTTC.

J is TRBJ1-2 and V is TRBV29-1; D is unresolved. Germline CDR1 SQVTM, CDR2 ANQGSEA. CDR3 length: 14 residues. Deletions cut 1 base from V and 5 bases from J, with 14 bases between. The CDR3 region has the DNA TGCAGCGTTGAAGGGGAAGCAGCTCATTATGGCTACACCTTC. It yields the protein CSVEGEAAHYGYTF. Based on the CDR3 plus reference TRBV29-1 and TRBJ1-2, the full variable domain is SAVISQKPSRDICQRGTSLTIQCQVDSQVTMMFWYRQQPGQSLTLIATANQGSEATYESGFVIDKFPISRPNLTFSTLTVSNMSPEDSSIYLCSVEGEAAHYGYTFGSGTRLTVV.

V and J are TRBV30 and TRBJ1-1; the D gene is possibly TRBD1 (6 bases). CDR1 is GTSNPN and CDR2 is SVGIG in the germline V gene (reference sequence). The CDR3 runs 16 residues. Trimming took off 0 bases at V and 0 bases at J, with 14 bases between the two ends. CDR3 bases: TGTGCCTGGAGTGTAACCAGGGGAACTGTGAACACTGAAGCTTTCTTT. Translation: CAWSVTRGTVNTEAFF.

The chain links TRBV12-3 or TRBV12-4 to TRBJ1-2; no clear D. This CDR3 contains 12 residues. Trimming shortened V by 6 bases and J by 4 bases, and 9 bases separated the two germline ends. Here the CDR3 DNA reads TGTGCCAGCAGCCCCGGCTTCTATGGCTACACCTTC. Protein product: CASSPGFYGYTF.

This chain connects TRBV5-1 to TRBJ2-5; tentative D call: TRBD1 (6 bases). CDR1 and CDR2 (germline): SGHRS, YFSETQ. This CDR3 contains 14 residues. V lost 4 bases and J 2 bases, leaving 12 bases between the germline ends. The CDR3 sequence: CASSEGVRQETQYF. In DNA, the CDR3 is TGCGCCAGCAGCGAGGGGGTTAGGCAAGAGACCCAGTACTTC.

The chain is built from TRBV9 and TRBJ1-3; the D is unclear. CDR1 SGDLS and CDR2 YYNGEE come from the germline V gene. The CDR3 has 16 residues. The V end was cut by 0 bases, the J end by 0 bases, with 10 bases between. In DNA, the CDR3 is TGTGCCAGCAGCGTAGGGGAGGGCTACTCTGGAAACACCATATATTTT. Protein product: CASSVGEGYSGNTIYF.

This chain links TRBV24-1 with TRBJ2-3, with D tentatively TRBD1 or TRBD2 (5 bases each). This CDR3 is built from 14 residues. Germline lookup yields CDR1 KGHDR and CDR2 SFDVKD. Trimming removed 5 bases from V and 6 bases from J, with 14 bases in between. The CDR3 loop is CATSATNGADTQYF. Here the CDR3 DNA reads TGTGCCACCAGTGCGACCAACGGGGCGGATACGCAGTATTTT.

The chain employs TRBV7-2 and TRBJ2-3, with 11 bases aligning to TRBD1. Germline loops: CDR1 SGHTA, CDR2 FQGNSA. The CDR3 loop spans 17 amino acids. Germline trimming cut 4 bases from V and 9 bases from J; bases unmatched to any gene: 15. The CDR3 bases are TGTGCCAGCAGCTCCGGAGGACAGGGGGCGCAAGGGTTGACGCAGTATTTT. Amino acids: CASSSGGQGAQGLTQYF.

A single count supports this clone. This chain's CDR3 is CASSLSRDRGMGKLFF. In DNA, the CDR3 is TGCGCCAGCTCCCTAAGCCGGGACAGGGGTATGGGAAAACTGTTTTTT. The V gene is TRBV5-1, the J gene TRBJ1-4, with 10 bases aligning to TRBD1. Trimming took 7 bases from V and 10 from J; bases not matched to a gene: 16. Germline CDR1 SGHRS, CDR2 YFSETQ. The CDR3 loop spans 16 amino acids.

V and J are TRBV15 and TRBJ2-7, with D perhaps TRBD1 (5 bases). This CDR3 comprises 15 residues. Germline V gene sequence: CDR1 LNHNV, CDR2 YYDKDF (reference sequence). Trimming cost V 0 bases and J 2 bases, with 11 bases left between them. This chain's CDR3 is CATSREKTEPYEQYF. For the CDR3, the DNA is TGTGCCACCAGCAGAGAGAAGACAGAGCCCTACGAGCAGTACTTC.

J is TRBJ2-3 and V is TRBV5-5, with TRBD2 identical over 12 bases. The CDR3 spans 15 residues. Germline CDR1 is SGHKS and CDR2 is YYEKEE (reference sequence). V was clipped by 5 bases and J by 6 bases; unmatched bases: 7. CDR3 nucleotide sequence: TGTGCCAGCAGTGGACTAGCGGGGCCCGGGGATACGCAGTATTTT. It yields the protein CASSGLAGPGDTQYF. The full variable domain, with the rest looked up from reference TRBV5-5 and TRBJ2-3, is DAGVTQSPTHLIKTRGQQVTLRCSPISGHKSVSWYQQVLGQGPQFIFQYYEKEERGRGNFPDRFSARQFPNYSSELNVNALLLGDSALYLCASSGLAGPGDTQYFGPGTRLTVL.

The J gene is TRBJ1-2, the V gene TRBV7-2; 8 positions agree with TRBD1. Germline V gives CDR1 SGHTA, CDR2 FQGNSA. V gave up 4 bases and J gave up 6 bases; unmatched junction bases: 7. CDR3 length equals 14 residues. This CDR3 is CASSSGQAVHGYTF. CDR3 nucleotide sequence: TGTGCCAGCAGCTCGGGACAGGCCGTACATGGCTACACCTTC.

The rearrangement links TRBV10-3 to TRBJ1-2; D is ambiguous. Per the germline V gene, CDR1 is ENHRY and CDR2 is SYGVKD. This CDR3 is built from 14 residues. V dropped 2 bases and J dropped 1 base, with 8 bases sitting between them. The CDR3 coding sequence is TGTGCCATCAGTGAGCGAAACCTTAACTATGGCTACACCTTC. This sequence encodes CAISERNLNYGYTF.

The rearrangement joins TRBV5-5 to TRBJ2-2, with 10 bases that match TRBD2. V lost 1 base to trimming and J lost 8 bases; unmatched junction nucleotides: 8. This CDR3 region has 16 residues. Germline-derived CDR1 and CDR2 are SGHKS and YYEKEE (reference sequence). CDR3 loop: CASSLFLAGAIGELFF. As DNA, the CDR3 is TGTGCCAGCAGCTTGTTTCTAGCGGGGGCCATTGGGGAGCTGTTTTTT.

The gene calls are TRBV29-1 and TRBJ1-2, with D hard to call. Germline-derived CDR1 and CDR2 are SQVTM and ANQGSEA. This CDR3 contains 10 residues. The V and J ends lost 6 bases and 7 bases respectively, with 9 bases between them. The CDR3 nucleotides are TGCAGCGTCCAAGACGGTGGCTACACCTTC. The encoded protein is CSVQDGGYTF.

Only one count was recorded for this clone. This CDR3 is CASSQSSGAANTGELFF. The CDR3 DNA reads as TGTGCCAGCAGCCAATCTAGCGGGGCCGCGAACACCGGGGAGCTGTTTTTT. This rearrangement joins TRBV4-2 to TRBJ2-2, with 9 bases aligning to TRBD2. Trimming at V came to 2 bases and at J to 0 bases, leaving 4 bases not matched to a gene. Germline V lookup: CDR1 LGHNA, CDR2 YNFKEQ. This CDR3 spans 17 amino acids.

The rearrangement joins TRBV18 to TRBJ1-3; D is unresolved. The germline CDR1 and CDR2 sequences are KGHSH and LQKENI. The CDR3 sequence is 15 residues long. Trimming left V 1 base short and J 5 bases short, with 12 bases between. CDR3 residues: CASSPRDAGRNTIYF. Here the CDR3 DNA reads TGTGCCAGCTCACCACGCGACGCGGGAAGAAACACCATATATTTT.

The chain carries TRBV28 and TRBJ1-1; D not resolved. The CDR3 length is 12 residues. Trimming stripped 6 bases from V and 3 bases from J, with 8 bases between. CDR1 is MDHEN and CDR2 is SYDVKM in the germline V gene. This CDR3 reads CASRREHTEAFF. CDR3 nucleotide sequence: TGTGCCAGCAGACGGGAACACACTGAAGCTTTCTTT.

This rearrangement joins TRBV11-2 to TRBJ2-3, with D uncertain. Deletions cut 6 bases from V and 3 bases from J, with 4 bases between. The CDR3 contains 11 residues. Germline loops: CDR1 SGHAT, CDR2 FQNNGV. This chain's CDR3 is CASSSTDTQYF. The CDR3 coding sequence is TGTGCCAGCAGTTCGACAGATACGCAGTATTTT.

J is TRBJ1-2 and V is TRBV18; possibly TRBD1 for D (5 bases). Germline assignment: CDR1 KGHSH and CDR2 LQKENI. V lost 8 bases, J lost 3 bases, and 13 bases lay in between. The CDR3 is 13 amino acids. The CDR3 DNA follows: TGTGCCAGCGCGCTACAGGAGGACTATGGCTACACCTTC. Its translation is CASALQEDYGYTF.

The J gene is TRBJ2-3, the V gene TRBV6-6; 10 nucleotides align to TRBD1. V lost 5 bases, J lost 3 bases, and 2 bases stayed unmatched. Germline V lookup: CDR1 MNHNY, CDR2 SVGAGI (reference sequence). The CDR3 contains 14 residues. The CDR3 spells CASSPGQGTDTQYF. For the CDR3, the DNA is TGTGCCAGCAGTCCGGGACAGGGGACAGATACGCAGTATTTT.